This TCR beta chain was identified in a study of cytomegalovirus exposure and HLA in healthy donors. Trimming left V 7 bases short and J 4 bases short, with 23 bases between. Germline V gene data show CDR1 as SGHNT and CDR2 as YYREEE (reference sequence). CDR3 length: 16 residues. The PCR ran on 60 Vbeta and 13 Jbeta primers. The authors' processing: Approximately 80 million unique TCR beta chains, some 10 million of them shared, were counted by a later analysis. The table came from immunoSEQ multiplex PCR; TCRdb's copy has only in-frame clones and leaves some out. For V, J and clone size, that table is used; D and trimming come from the DNA. The repertoire holds about 140,000 clones, with 76% as singletons.

The chain links TRBV5-4 to TRBJ1-2; a possible D gene is TRBD1 (6 bases). The receptor was isolated from a woman between 40 and 50 years old in good health and CMV-seronegative. The source material was PBMCs. The CDR3 spells CASAPGGRGALYGYTF. Written as DNA, the CDR3 is TGTGCCAGCGCTCCCGGAGGGAGGGGGGCCCTCTATGGCTACACCTTC.